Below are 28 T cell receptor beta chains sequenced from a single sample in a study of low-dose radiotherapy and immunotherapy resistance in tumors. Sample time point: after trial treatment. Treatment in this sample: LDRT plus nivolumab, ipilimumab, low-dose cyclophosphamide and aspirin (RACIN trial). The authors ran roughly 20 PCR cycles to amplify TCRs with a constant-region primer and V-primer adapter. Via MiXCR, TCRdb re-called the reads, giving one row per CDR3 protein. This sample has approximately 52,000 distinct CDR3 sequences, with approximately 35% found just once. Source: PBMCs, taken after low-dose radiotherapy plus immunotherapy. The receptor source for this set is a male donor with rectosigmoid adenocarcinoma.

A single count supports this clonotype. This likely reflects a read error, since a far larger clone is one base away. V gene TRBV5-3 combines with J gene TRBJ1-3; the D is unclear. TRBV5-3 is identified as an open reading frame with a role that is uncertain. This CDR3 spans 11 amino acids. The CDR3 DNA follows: TGTGCCAGCAGCGACGGTGGCACCACATATTTT. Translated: CASSDGGTTYF.

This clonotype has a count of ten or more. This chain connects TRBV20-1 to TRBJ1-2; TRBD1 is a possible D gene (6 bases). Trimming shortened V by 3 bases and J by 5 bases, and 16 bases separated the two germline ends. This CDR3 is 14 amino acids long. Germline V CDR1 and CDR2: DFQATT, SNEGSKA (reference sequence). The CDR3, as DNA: TGCAGTGCTAGTGGCGACAGGTTTGAATATGGCTACACCTTC. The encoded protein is CSASGDRFEYGYTF.

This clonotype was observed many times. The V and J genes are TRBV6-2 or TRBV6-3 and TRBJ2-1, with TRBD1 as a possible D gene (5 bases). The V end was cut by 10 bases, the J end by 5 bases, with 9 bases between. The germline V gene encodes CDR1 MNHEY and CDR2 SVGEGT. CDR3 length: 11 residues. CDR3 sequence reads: CATAGNNEQFF. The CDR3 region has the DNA TGTGCCACCGCAGGGAACAATGAGCAGTTCTTC.

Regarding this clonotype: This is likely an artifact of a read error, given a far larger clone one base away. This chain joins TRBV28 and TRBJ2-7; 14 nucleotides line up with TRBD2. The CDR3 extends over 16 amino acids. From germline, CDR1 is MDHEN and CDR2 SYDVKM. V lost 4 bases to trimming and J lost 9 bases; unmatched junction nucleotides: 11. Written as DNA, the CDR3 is TGTGCCAGCAGTTCATCCGGGACTAGCGGGAGAGGCCGGCAGTACTTC. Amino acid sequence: CASSSSGTSGRGRQYF.

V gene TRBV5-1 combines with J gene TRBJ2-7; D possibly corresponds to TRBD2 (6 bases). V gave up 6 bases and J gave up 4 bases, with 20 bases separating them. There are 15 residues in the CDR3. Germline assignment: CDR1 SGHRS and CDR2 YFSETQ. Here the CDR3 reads CASTSTRGGLYEQYF. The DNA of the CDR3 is TGCGCCAGCACCTCGACTCGGGGAGGTTTGTACGAGCAGTACTTC. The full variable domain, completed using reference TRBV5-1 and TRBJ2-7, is KAGVTQTPRYLIKTRGQQVTLSCSPISGHRSVSWYQQTPGQGLQFLFEYFSETQRNKGNFPGRFSGRQFSNSRSEMNVSTLELGDSALYLCASTSTRGGLYEQYFGPGTRLTVT.

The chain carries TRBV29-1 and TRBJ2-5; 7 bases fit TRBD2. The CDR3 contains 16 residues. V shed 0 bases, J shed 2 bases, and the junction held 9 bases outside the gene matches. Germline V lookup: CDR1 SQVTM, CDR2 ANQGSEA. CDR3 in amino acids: CSVEDGAGRPQETQYF. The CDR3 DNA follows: TGCAGCGTTGAAGACGGAGCGGGGAGGCCTCAAGAGACCCAGTACTTC.

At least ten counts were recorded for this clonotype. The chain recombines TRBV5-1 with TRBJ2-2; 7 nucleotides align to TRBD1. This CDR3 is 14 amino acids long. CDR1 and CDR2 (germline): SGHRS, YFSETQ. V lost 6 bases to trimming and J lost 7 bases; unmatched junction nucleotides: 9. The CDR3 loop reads CASTPTGYIGELFF. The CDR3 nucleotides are TGCGCCAGCACCCCGACAGGGTACATCGGGGAGCTGTTTTTT.

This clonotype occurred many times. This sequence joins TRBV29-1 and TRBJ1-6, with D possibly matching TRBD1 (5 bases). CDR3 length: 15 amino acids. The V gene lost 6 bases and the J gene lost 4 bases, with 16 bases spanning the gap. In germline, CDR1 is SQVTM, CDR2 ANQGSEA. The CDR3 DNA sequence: TGCAGCGTCCGTGCGGGGACCCAATATAATTCACCCCTCCACTTT. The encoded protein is CSVRAGTQYNSPLHF.

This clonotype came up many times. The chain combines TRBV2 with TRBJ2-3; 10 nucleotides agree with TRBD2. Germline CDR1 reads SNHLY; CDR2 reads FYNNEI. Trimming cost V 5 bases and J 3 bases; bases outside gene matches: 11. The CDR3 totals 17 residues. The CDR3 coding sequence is TGTGCCAGCAGTTTTGAAATCGGACTAGCGGTGACAGATACGCAGTATTTT. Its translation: CASSFEIGLAVTDTQYF.

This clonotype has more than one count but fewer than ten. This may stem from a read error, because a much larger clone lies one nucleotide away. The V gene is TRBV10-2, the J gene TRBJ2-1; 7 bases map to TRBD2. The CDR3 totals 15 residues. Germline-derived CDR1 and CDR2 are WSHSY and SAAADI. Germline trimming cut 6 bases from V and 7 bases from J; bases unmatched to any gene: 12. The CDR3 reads CASRDAQRGSNEQFF. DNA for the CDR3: TGCGCCAGCAGAGACGCCCAGCGGGGTAGTAATGAGCAGTTCTTC.

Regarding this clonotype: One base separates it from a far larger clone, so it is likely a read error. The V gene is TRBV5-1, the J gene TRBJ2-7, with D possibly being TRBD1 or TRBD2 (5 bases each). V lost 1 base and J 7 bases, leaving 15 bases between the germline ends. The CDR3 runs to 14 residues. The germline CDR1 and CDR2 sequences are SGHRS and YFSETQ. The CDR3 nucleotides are TGCGCCAGCAGCTTGAGGGACGCCTACAATGAGCAGTACTTC. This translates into CASSLRDAYNEQYF.

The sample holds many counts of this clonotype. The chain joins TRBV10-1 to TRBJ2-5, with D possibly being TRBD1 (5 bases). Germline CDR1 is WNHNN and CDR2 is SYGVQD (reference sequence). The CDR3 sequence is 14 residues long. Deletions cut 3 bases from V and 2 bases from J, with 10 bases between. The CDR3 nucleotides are TGCGCCAGCAGTGACCAGACAGAACAAGAGACCCAGTACTTC. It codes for CASSDQTEQETQYF.

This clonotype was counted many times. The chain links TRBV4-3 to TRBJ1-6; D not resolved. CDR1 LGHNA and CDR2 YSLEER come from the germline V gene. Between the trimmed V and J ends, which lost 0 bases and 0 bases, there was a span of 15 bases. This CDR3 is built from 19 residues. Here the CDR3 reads CASSQDPLAMSSYNSPLHF. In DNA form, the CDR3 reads TGCGCCAGCAGCCAAGATCCCCTCGCAATGAGCTCCTATAATTCACCCCTCCACTTT.

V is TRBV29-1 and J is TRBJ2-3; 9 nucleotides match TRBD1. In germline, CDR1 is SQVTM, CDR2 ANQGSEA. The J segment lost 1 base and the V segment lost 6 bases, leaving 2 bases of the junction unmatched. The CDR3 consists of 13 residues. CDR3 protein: CSVGQGRTDTQYF. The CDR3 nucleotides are TGCAGCGTGGGACAGGGACGCACAGATACGCAGTATTTT.

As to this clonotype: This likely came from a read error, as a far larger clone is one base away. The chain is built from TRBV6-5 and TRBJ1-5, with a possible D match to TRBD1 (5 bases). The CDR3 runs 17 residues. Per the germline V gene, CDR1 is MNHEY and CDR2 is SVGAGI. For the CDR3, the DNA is TGTGCCAGCAGTTTTGGGCCGGGACCTCATAGCAATCAGCCCCAGCAATTT. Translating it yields CASSFGPGPHSNQPQQF.

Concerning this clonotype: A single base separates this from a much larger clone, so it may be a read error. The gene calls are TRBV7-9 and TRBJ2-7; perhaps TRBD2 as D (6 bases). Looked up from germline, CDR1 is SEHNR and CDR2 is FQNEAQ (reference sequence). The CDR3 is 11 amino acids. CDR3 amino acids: CASSREYERYF. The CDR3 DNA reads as TGTGCCAGCAGTCGGGAGTACGAGCGGTACTTC.

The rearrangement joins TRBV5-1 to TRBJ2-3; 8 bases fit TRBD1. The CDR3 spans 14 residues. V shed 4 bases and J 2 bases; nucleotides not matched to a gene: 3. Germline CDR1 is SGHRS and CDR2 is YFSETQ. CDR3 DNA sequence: TGCGCCAGCAGCCAGGGGGCCTTCACAGATACGCAGTATTTT. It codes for CASSQGAFTDTQYF.

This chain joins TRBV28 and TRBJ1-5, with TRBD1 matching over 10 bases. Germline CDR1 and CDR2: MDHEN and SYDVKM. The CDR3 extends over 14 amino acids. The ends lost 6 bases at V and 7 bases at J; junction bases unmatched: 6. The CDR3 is CASRGDRGSQPQHF. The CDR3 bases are TGTGCCAGCAGAGGGGACAGGGGTAGCCAGCCCCAGCATTTT.

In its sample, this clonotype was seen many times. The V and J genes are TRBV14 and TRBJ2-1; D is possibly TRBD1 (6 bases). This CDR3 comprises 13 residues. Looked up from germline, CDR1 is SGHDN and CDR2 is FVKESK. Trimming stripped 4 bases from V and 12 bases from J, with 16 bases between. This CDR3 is CASSPPGVGAQFF. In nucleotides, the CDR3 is TGTGCCAGCAGCCCACCAGGGGTCGGTGCGCAGTTCTTC.

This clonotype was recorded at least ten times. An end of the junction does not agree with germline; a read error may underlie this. The CDR3 reads CASSSTGTEFF. The CDR3 DNA follows: TGCGCCAGCAGTTCGACCGGGACAGAGTTCTTC. V is TRBV10-2 and J is TRBJ2-7; 7 nucleotides line up with TRBD1. Germline V gene lookup returns CDR1 WSHSY and CDR2 SAAADI. The CDR3 totals 11 residues.

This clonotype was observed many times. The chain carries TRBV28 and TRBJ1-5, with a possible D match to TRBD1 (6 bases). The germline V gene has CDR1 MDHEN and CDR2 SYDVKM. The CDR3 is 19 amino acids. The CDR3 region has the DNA TGTTCAACACACCGGGGGCAAGACACCCGATTTTATAGCAATCAGCCCCAGCATTTT. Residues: CSTHRGQDTRFYSNQPQHF.

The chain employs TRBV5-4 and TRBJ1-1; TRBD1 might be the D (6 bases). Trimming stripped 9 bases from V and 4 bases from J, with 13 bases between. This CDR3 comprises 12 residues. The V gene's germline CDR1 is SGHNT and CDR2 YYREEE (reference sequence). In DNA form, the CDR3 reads TGTGCCATACAGGGTCGGGGCACTGAAGCTTTCTTT. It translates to CAIQGRGTEAFF.

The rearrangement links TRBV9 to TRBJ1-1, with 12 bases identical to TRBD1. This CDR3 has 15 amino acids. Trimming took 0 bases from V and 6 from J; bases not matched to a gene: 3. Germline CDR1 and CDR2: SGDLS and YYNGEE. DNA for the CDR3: TGTGCCAGCAGCGTAGTGGGGACAGGGGGCTCTGAAGCTTTCTTT. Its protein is CASSVVGTGGSEAFF.

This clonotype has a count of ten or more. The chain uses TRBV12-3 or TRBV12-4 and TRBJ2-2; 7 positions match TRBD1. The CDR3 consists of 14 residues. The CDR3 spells CATRQGSNTGELFF. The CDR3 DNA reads TGTGCTACTCGACAGGGTTCAAACACCGGGGAGCTGTTTTTT.

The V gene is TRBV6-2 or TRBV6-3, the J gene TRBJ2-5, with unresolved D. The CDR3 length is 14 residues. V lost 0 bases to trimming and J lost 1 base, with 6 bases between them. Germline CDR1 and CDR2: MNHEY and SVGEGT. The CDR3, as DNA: TGTGCCAGCAGTTACTCGAGTGGCCAAGAGACCCAGTACTTC. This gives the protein CASSYSSGQETQYF.

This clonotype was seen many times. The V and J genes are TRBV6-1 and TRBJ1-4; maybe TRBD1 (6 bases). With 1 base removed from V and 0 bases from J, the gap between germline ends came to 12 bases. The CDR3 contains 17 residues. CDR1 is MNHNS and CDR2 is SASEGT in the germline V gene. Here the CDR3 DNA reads TGTGCCAGCAGTGAAGGTCGCAGGGGAGCAACTAATGAAAAACTGTTTTTT. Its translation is CASSEGRRGATNEKLFF.

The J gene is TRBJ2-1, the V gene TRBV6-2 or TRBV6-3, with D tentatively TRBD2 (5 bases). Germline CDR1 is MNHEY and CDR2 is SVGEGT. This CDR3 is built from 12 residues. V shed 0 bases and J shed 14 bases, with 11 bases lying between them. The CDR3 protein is CASSYSGWEKFF. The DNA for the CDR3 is TGTGCCAGCAGTTACTCAGGGTGGGAGAAGTTCTTC.

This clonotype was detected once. CDR3: CSAEPDRASTEAFF. In nucleotides, the CDR3 is TGCAGTGCCGAACCGGACAGGGCAAGCACTGAAGCTTTCTTT. The chain is built from TRBV20-1 and TRBJ1-1; 8 bases are a match to TRBD1. Germline V gene data show CDR1 as DFQATT and CDR2 as SNEGSKA (reference sequence). CDR3 length equals 14 residues. Trimming at V came to 6 bases and at J to 4 bases, leaving 10 bases not matched to a gene.